These T cell receptor beta chains were read from a single sample in a study of blood T cell repertoires in COVID-19. This table comes from immunoSEQ multiplex PCR, and its TCRdb copy is limited to in-frame clones, with some not included. The sample lists 88,000 or so clones, around 88% occurring once. Sequenced material: peripheral blood. The receptors were sampled from a man in his sixties with acute or convalescent COVID-19. CDR3s include the opening cysteine and the closing phenylalanine or tryptophan. The D gene is left open where the match is weak. Expanded clones get a size class; other rows say once, few or many, or leave the size out.

clone_size,j_call,v_call,d_call,cdr3_nt,cdr3_aa
.,TRBJ2-3,TRBV19,.,TGTGCCAGTAGTATTGCGAGATTGGTAGGCACAGATACGCAGTATTTT,CASSIARLVGTDTQYF
.,TRBJ1-6,TRBV30,TRBD1,TGTGCCTGGAGTGTGGGACAGGGAATAAGCTCCTATAATTCACCCCTCCACTTT,CAWSVGQGISSYNSPLHF
.,TRBJ1-1,TRBV11-2,.,TGTGCCAGCAGCTTAGTAGGGGGGGGTGAAGCTTTCTTT,CASSLVGGGEAFF
.,TRBJ2-2,TRBV18,TRBD2,TGTGCCAGCTCACCGACTAGCGGGAGTCTAGGGGAGCTGTTTTTT,CASSPTSGSLGELFF
.,TRBJ1-5,TRBV11-2,TRBD1,TGTGCCAGCAGCGTAAGAAATCCGACAGGGTGGAATCAGCCCCAGCATTTT,CASSVRNPTGWNQPQHF
few,TRBJ1-1,TRBV2,.,TGTGCCAGCAGTGAACAGGCGATGAACACTGAAGCTTTCTTT,CASSEQAMNTEAFF
.,TRBJ1-1,TRBV30,.,TGTGCCTGGAAGGTGGGCAGGGGCCTTCAAATCGCTTTCTTT,CAWKVGRGLQIAFF
.,TRBJ2-7,TRBV5-8,TRBD1,TGTGCCAGCAGCGAGGACAGGGGTCGAGGATGGCAGTACTTC,CASSEDRGRGWQYF
once,TRBJ1-1,TRBV7-9,.,TGTGCCAGCAGCTTCCCAGGGGAAAACACTGAAGCTTTCTTT,CASSFPGENTEAFF
.,TRBJ1-2,TRBV12-3/TRBV12-4,.,TGTGCCAGCAGCCGGGACACCAGCTATGGCTACACCTTC,CASSRDTSYGYTF
once,TRBJ1-1,TRBV30,TRBD1,TGTGCCTGTAGACTTCTCAGGGGGTATTCCACTGAAGCTTTCTTT,CACRLLRGYSTEAFF
.,TRBJ2-7,TRBV5-6,TRBD1,TGTGCCAGCACCTTAGGGACAGGCTGGCCCGAGCAGTACTTC,CASTLGTGWPEQYF
.,TRBJ1-1,TRBV5-1,.,TGCGCCAGCAGCTTGGCCGGGAGCAGGAACACTGAAGCTTTCTTT,CASSLAGSRNTEAFF
.,TRBJ1-2,TRBV19,TRBD1,TGTGCCACATCGGACAGGCGCACCTATGGCTACACCTTC,CATSDRRTYGYTF
.,TRBJ1-1,TRBV3-1/TRBV3-2,.,TGTGCCAGCAGCCAGGGTCGCGTAGACAACAGGGTAGGCCCAACAGTTGAAGCTTTCTTT,CASSQGRVDNRVGPTVEAFF
.,TRBJ1-5,TRBV2,.,TGTGCCAGCAGTGGAGGGAATCAGCCCCAGCATTTT,CASSGGNQPQHF
.,TRBJ2-4,TRBV29-1,TRBD2,TGCAGCCGCTATAGCGGGTCAAACAAAAACATTCAGTACTTC,CSRYSGSNKNIQYF
.,TRBJ1-1,TRBV7-9,.,TGTGCCAGCAGCTTTTTCGGACTAAACACTGAAGCTTTCTTT,CASSFFGLNTEAFF
.,TRBJ1-1,TRBV7-9,TRBD1,TGTGCCAGCAGCTTGGGGGACAGGGAAGGTGAAGCTTTCTTT,CASSLGDREGEAFF
.,TRBJ2-7,TRBV5-1,.,TGCGCCAGCAGCTTGGCCTTTCCTGGGGCGATTACCTACGAGCAGTACTTC,CASSLAFPGAITYEQYF
.,TRBJ1-2,TRBV6-5,.,TGTGCCAGCTCCGCGGAGTTTGGGAGCTATGGCTACACCTTC,CASSAEFGSYGYTF
many,TRBJ2-7,TRBV9,.,TGTGCCAGCAGCGGGGACGGGAGAACATACGAGCAGTACTTC,CASSGDGRTYEQYF
.,TRBJ2-1,TRBV9,TRBD2,TGTGCCAGCAGCGTAGGATTCACTAGCGGGAGTACTGGGCAGTTCTTC,CASSVGFTSGSTGQFF
few,TRBJ1-4,TRBV15,.,TGTGCCACCAGCAGCGCATTAGCTAATGAAAAACTGTTTTTT,CATSSALANEKLFF
few,TRBJ2-7,TRBV27,TRBD1,TGTGCCAGCAGTTTAAAACAGGGGCCGATCTACGAGCAGTACTTC,CASSLKQGPIYEQYF
.,TRBJ2-7,TRBV6-4,.,TGTGCCAGCAGTGTATTCGCGGGGGACACCTACGAGCAGTACTTC,CASSVFAGDTYEQYF
.,TRBJ1-2,TRBV6-5,.,TGTGCCAGCAGAGATACAGAGAACTATGGCTACACCTTC,CASRDTENYGYTF
.,TRBJ1-5,TRBV12-3/TRBV12-4,.,TGTGCCAGCAGTTACAGGGTACTGCCCCAGCATTTT,CASSYRVLPQHF
.,TRBJ1-5,TRBV10-3,.,TGTGCCATCAGGGCCGATAGCAATCAGCCCCAGCATTTT,CAIRADSNQPQHF
.,TRBJ2-3,TRBV7-2,.,TGTGCCAGCAGCTTAGCTGGGGGGAGCACAGATACGCAGTATTTT,CASSLAGGSTDTQYF
.,TRBJ1-4,TRBV4-1,TRBD1,TGCGCCAGCAGCCGGGACAGGGGTGAAACTAATGAAAAACTGTTTTTT,CASSRDRGETNEKLFF
.,TRBJ2-3,TRBV3-1/TRBV3-2,TRBD2,TGTGCCAGCAGCCAAGGACTAGCGTACGGCACAGATACGCAGTATTTT,CASSQGLAYGTDTQYF
once,TRBJ1-2,TRBV5-1,TRBD1,TGCGCCAGCAGCTCTCCGGGACAGGGGGGTACTAACTATGGCTACACCTTC,CASSSPGQGGTNYGYTF
.,TRBJ2-1,TRBV7-8,TRBD2,TGTGCCAGCAGCTTAGTAGCCGGGACTAGCGGGAGGATGGGCTCCTACAATGAGCAGTTCTTC,CASSLVAGTSGRMGSYNEQFF
.,TRBJ2-1,TRBV3-1/TRBV3-2,TRBD2,TGTGCCAGCAGCCAACGTGACTGGGCGGGGGGTGAGCAGTTCTTC,CASSQRDWAGGEQFF
.,TRBJ2-5,TRBV14,TRBD1,TGTGCCAGCAGCCCCGGGACAGGTCGGCAAGAGACCCAGTACTTC,CASSPGTGRQETQYF
few,TRBJ1-4,TRBV6-5,.,TGTGCCAGCAGTCGGATACGGGACACCTATGAAAAACTGTTTTTT,CASSRIRDTYEKLFF
.,TRBJ2-1,TRBV12-5,.,TGTGCTAGTGGGCCGGACCAGGGGCCCTACAATGAGCAGTTCTTC,CASGPDQGPYNEQFF
.,TRBJ1-2,TRBV27,TRBD1,TGTGCCAGCAGTTTATCTGCAGGGGGTGATGGCTACACCTTC,CASSLSAGGDGYTF
once,TRBJ1-2,TRBV12-3/TRBV12-4,TRBD1,TGTGCCAGCGGACAGGGGGTGGGTGGCTACACCTTC,CASGQGVGGYTF
.,TRBJ2-3,TRBV7-2,TRBD1,TGTGCCAGCAGCCCCGACAGGGCCCGCACAGATACGCAGTATTTT,CASSPDRARTDTQYF
.,TRBJ2-2,TRBV7-2,.,TGTGCCAGCAGCCACGGAGAGGCTGGGGAGCTGTTTTTT,CASSHGEAGELFF
.,TRBJ1-2,TRBV6-1,.,TGTGCCAGCAGTGAAATGGGCGGAGGCTATGGCTACACCTTC,CASSEMGGGYGYTF
few,TRBJ1-1,TRBV30,TRBD1,TGTGCCTGGAGTGTGGGACAGGGGCTTGGCACTGAAGCTTTCTTT,CAWSVGQGLGTEAFF
.,TRBJ2-1,TRBV6-4,TRBD2,TGTGCCAGCAGTGACTCTGGGCGGGGGGGCAAATATGAGCAGTTCTTC,CASSDSGRGGKYEQFF
.,TRBJ2-5,TRBV21-1,.,TGTGCCAGCAGCCTCGGACAGGGCGGAGAGACCCAGTACTTC,CASSLGQGGETQYF
.,TRBJ1-1,TRBV5-4,.,TGTGCCAGCAGCTTGGCCGGCGTGGGCCCCAGCGAAGCTTTCTTT,CASSLAGVGPSEAFF
.,TRBJ2-3,TRBV9,TRBD2,TGTGCCAGCAGCGTGTTGGCTAGCGGGGGGAGCGGCACAGATACGCAGTATTTT,CASSVLASGGSGTDTQYF
few,TRBJ1-1,TRBV13,TRBD1,TGTGCCAGCAGCCAAAGGACAGGGCCGAACACTGAAGCTTTCTTT,CASSQRTGPNTEAFF
.,TRBJ1-5,TRBV19,TRBD1,TGTGCCAGTAGTCGGGCGGGACAGGGGAATCAGCCCCAGCATTTT,CASSRAGQGNQPQHF
once,TRBJ2-5,TRBV7-3,TRBD2,TGTGCCAGCAGCTATAGCGGGAGGGCCTTGGAGACCCAGTACTTC,CASSYSGRALETQYF
.,TRBJ1-2,TRBV20-1,.,TGCAGTGCTAGAGGGGCCGGAGGCTACACCTTC,CSARGAGGYTF
once,TRBJ1-6,TRBV2,TRBD1,TGTGCCAGCCTGCAGGGGGCTTATTCACCCCTCCACTTT,CASLQGAYSPLHF
.,TRBJ1-5,TRBV5-1,TRBD1,TGCGCCAGCAGCTTGGGACAGGGGGGTCCTTATAGCAATCAGCCCCAGCATTTT,CASSLGQGGPYSNQPQHF